The 25 T cell receptor beta chains below all came from one sample that was sequenced in a study of T cells in Graves' hyperthyroidism and ophthalmopathy. The source material, RNA transcripts, was used to amplify TCR beta CDR3 regions. In the first-round RT-PCR of the TCR CDR3, the HTBI primer set was used. TCRdb redid the calling of the multiplex PCR reads with MiXCR, one entry per CDR3 protein. The table records about 250,000 distinct CDR3 sequences, approximately 25% of them present only once. The sample comprised blood. These receptors all stem from a woman aged 35 to 49 with Graves' ophthalmopathy.

In its sample, this clonotype was seen many times. The chain is built from TRBV7-6 and TRBJ2-7; D assignment may be TRBD1 or TRBD2 (5 bases each). V shed 2 bases and J shed 3 bases, with 14 bases lying between them. Germline CDR1 is SGHVS and CDR2 is FNYEAQ. This CDR3 contains 15 residues. CDR3 residues: CASSLSRIGGYEQYF. CDR3 in DNA: TGTGCCAGCAGCTTAAGCCGGATTGGGGGCTACGAGCAGTACTTC.

This clonotype was picked up many times. The chain links TRBV6-1 to TRBJ2-5, with no clear D. V was pared by 5 bases and J by 2 bases, with 15 bases between. CDR1 is MNHNS and CDR2 is SASEGT in the germline V gene. CDR3 length: 15 amino acids. DNA for the CDR3: TGTGCCAGCAGTCAGTATAGGGTTACACAAGAGACCCAGTACTTC. Its protein product is CASSQYRVTQETQYF.

Many counts were recorded for this clonotype. This chain connects TRBV30 to TRBJ2-5, with 14 bases aligning to TRBD2. The CDR3 runs to 16 residues. Germline CDR1 and CDR2: GTSNPN and SVGIG (reference sequence). Losses at the gene ends were 2 bases for V and 4 bases for J; bases not matched to a gene: 6. This CDR3 reads CAWSTGTSGRLETQYF. The CDR3 region has the DNA TGTGCCTGGAGTACCGGGACTAGCGGGAGATTAGAGACCCAGTACTTC.

The rearrangement joins TRBV6-5 to TRBJ1-1, with unresolved D. The CDR3 runs to 13 residues. CDR1 is MNHEY and CDR2 is SVGAGI in the germline V gene. V was trimmed by 2 bases and J by 9 bases, leaving 13 bases between them. CDR3 DNA: TGTGCCAGCAGTTACGAGCCGGGCTCGAAAGCTTTCTTT. This sequence encodes CASSYEPGSKAFF.

This clonotype was seen at least ten times. The CDR3 DNA sequence: TGCGCCAGCAGCAACTCCGGTGGGGAAGAAACTGAAGCTTTCTTT. Encoded protein: CASSNSGGEETEAFF. The genes are TRBV5-1 and TRBJ1-1; no reliable D call. Trimming took 4 bases from V and 5 from J, leaving 18 bases between them. Looked up from germline, CDR1 is SGHRS and CDR2 is YFSETQ. The CDR3 length is 15 residues.

This clonotype was recorded at least ten times. The chain is built from TRBV28 and TRBJ1-1, with no clear D. With 2 bases removed from V and 3 bases from J, the gap between germline ends came to 7 bases. Germline CDR1 and CDR2: MDHEN and SYDVKM. This CDR3 is 13 amino acids long. CDR3 sequence (DNA): TGTGCCAGCAGTTTACTACGCTACACTGAAGCTTTCTTT. Translation: CASSLLRYTEAFF.

To note about this clonotype: A much larger clone lies a single base off, so this may be a read error. The V gene is TRBV2, the J gene TRBJ2-3; no definite D call. V lost 10 bases, J lost 2 bases, and 10 bases lay in between. The CDR3 is made up of 12 amino acids. Germline-derived CDR1 and CDR2 are SNHLY and FYNNEI. In DNA, the CDR3 is TGTGCCAACAAATGGACCACAGATACGCAGTATTTT. Protein sequence: CANKWTTDTQYF.

The genes are TRBV6-5 and TRBJ1-5; the D gene is possibly TRBD1 (5 bases). The CDR3 has 15 amino acids. Trimming stripped 5 bases from V and 0 bases from J, with 11 bases between. Germline assignment: CDR1 MNHEY and CDR2 SVGAGI. The CDR3 is CASSHATDSNQPQHF. The CDR3 DNA sequence: TGTGCCAGCAGTCACGCGACAGATAGCAATCAGCCCCAGCATTTT.

This clonotype has ten or more counts. A read error is possible here, since a much larger clone lies one base away. This sequence joins TRBV7-9 and TRBJ2-5, with a weak D call TRBD1 (5 bases). Germline-derived CDR1 and CDR2 are SEHNR and FQNEAQ (reference sequence). The CDR3 has 14 residues. CDR3 residues: CASSLVTGQGTQYF. The DNA for the CDR3 is TGTGCCAGCAGCTTAGTTACAGGACAAGGGACCCAGTACTTC.

This clonotype was counted many times. The V and J genes are TRBV3-1 and TRBJ1-1; possible D gene TRBD1, 5 bases. The length of the CDR3 is 12 residues. Trimming took off 10 bases at V and 2 bases at J, with 11 bases between the two ends. Looked up from germline, CDR1 is LGHDT and CDR2 is YNNKEL (reference sequence). CDR3: CATYRQNTEAFF. The DNA of the CDR3 is TGTGCCACCTACAGGCAAAACACTGAAGCTTTCTTT.

The V gene is TRBV6-1, the J gene TRBJ1-1; D unresolved. V shed 6 bases and J shed 1 base, with 12 bases lying between them. This CDR3 spans 14 amino acids. The germline gives CDR1 MNHNS, CDR2 SASEGT. CDR3 in amino acids: CASSDLLENTEAFF. In nucleotides, the CDR3 is TGTGCCAGCAGCGACTTATTAGAGAACACTGAAGCTTTCTTT.

The chain employs TRBV19 and TRBJ1-1; no reliable D call. There are 15 residues in the CDR3. The V gene lost 6 bases and the J gene lost 0 bases, with 14 bases spanning the gap. The germline CDR1 and CDR2 sequences are LNHDA and SQIVND (reference sequence). CDR3 nucleotide sequence: TGTGCCAGTAGCCGTGGGGTCCAGCTGAACACTGAAGCTTTCTTT. This encodes CASSRGVQLNTEAFF. Drawing the rest from reference TRBV19 and TRBJ1-1, the complete variable domain is DGGITQSPKYLFRKEGQNVTLSCEQNLNHDAMYWYRQDPGQGLRLIYYSQIVNDFQKGDIAEGYSVSREKKESFPLTVTSAQKNPTAFYLCASSRGVQLNTEAFFGQGTRLTVV.

This sequence joins TRBV28 and TRBJ1-1; D remains ambiguous. Germline V lookup: CDR1 MDHEN, CDR2 SYDVKM. Trimming shortened V by 6 bases and J by 9 bases, and 14 bases separated the two germline ends. The CDR3 loop spans 12 amino acids. For the CDR3, the DNA is TGTGCCAGCAGCATAACGCAGGAAAAAGCTTTCTTT. Translation: CASSITQEKAFF.

Ten or more counts support this clonotype. V usage is TRBV7-9 and J usage is TRBJ2-5; 8 bases align to TRBD1. Trimming at V came to 5 bases and at J to 5 bases, leaving 7 bases not matched to a gene. The germline V gene has CDR1 SEHNR and CDR2 FQNEAQ (reference sequence). The CDR3 is 14 residues long. The CDR3 DNA reads as TGTGCCAGCAGCCGGCAGGGGGCAGGGGAGACCCAGTACTTC. Translation: CASSRQGAGETQYF. Supplemented by reference TRBV7-9 and TRBJ2-5, the full variable domain reads DTGVSQNPRHKITKRGQNVTFRCDPISEHNRLYWYRQTLGQGPEFLTYFQNEAQLEKSRLLSDRFSAERPKGSFSTLEIQRTEQGDSAMYLCASSRQGAGETQYFGPGTRLLVL.

The rearrangement joins TRBV30 to TRBJ1-3; the D is unclear. The germline V and J ends were trimmed by 4 bases and 0 bases, with 10 bases remaining between them. Per germline, CDR1 GTSNPN and CDR2 SVGIG (reference sequence). The CDR3 contains 14 residues. The CDR3 region is CAWNRRSSGNTIYF. Written as DNA, the CDR3 is TGTGCCTGGAATCGCAGAAGCTCTGGAAACACCATATATTTT.

This clonotype occurred many times. One base away lies a much larger clone, so this may be a sequencing read error. The chain couples TRBV28 to TRBJ2-7; D gene ambiguous. The CDR3 has 14 amino acids. Germline V CDR1 and CDR2: MDHEN, SYDVKM. The ends were cut back, 5 bases at V and 3 bases at J, with 14 bases in the middle. For the CDR3, the DNA is TGTGCCAGCAGTGCCCTACCAGTGGACTACGAGCAGTACTTC. Its protein product is CASSALPVDYEQYF.

The chain joins TRBV18 to TRBJ1-3; D is ambiguous. Germline CDR1 reads KGHSH; CDR2 reads LQKENI. The length of the CDR3 is 15 residues. Trimming shortened V by 3 bases and J by 4 bases, and 13 bases separated the two germline ends. CDR3 sequence (DNA): TGTGCCAGCTCACCGACTGAGATAAACGGAAACACCATATATTTT. It encodes CASSPTEINGNTIYF. Based on the CDR3 plus reference TRBV18 and TRBJ1-3, the full variable domain is NAGVMQNPRHLVRRRGQEARLRCSPMKGHSHVYWYRQLPEEGLKFMVYLQKENIIDESGMPKERFSAEFPKEGPSILRIQQVVRGDSAAYFCASSPTEINGNTIYFGEGSWLTVV.

In its sample, this clonotype was seen many times. This sequence joins TRBV29-1 and TRBJ2-7; no reliable D call. The germline V and J ends were trimmed by 4 bases and 4 bases, with 14 bases remaining between them. The CDR3 contains 13 residues. Germline lookup yields CDR1 SQVTM and CDR2 ANQGSEA. The CDR3 nucleotides read TGCAGCGTTGGCGAAAGGACCCCGTACGAGCAGTACTTC. Protein: CSVGERTPYEQYF.

V usage is TRBV6-1 and J usage is TRBJ2-2; 12 nucleotides align to TRBD2. The CDR3 is 15 residues long. V gave up 4 bases and J gave up 5 bases; unmatched junction bases: 2. Germline-derived CDR1 and CDR2 are MNHNS and SASEGT. The CDR3 is CASSVGLAGTGELFF. CDR3 nucleotides: TGTGCCAGCAGTGTCGGACTAGCGGGAACCGGGGAGCTGTTTTTT.

This clonotype was seen many times. The chain carries TRBV7-8 and TRBJ2-7; TRBD2 aligns across 11 bases. Germline V gene sequence: CDR1 SGHVS, CDR2 FQNEAQ. Unmatched junction bases numbered 4, after V lost 1 base and J lost 5 bases. The CDR3 loop spans 15 amino acids. The DNA for the CDR3 is TGTGCCAGCAGCTTAGAACTAGCGGGAGTCCACGAGCAGTACTTC. Encoded protein: CASSLELAGVHEQYF.

With regard to this clonotype: With a much larger clone just one base away, this may be a read error. The chain combines TRBV7-9 with TRBJ2-7; TRBD2 matches 8 bases. CDR3 length: 15 amino acids. Germline V CDR1 and CDR2: SEHNR, FQNEAQ (reference sequence). CDR3 protein: CVSSLENSGIDEQYF. The CDR3 nucleotides are TGTGTCAGCAGCTTAGAGAATAGCGGGATAGACGAGCAGTACTTC.

The table lists this clonotype with many counts. The chain carries TRBV12-3 or TRBV12-4 and TRBJ1-1; tentative D call: TRBD1 (5 bases). This CDR3 has 14 residues. Trimming removed 7 bases at V and 0 bases at J, with 12 bases between. CDR3 amino acids: CASTGTGMNTEAFF. CDR3 coding DNA: TGTGCCAGCACCGGGACTGGGATGAACACTGAAGCTTTCTTT.

This clonotype was counted at least ten times. This rearrangement joins TRBV6-1 to TRBJ2-2; 7 nucleotides line up with TRBD2. J was trimmed by 4 bases and V by 2 bases; bases with no gene match: 7. The CDR3 extends over 16 amino acids. CDR1 is MNHNS and CDR2 is SASEGT in the germline V gene. CDR3 protein: CASSEMAGAFTGELFF. The CDR3 DNA reads as TGTGCCAGCAGTGAAATGGCGGGAGCTTTCACCGGGGAGCTGTTTTTT.

This clonotype was detected ten times or more. This chain uses TRBV7-3 with TRBJ2-2; the D is unclear. Germline loops: CDR1 SGHTA, CDR2 FQGTGA. The CDR3 runs to 13 residues. V was trimmed by 0 bases and J by 14 bases, leaving 13 bases between them. This CDR3 reads CASSLTGSEPLFF. The DNA of the CDR3 is TGTGCCAGCAGCTTAACGGGAAGTGAGCCACTGTTTTTT.

This chain links TRBV28 with TRBJ2-7, with a possible D match to TRBD2 (7 bases). Trimming stripped 5 bases from V and 7 bases from J, with 18 bases between. CDR1 is MDHEN and CDR2 is SYDVKM in the germline V gene. The length of the CDR3 is 14 residues. The CDR3 nucleotides read TGTGCCAGCAGTGCACAGGGAGGGCCCTTAGAGCAGTACTTC. It is translated as CASSAQGGPLEQYF.